These T cell receptor beta chains were read from a single sample in a study of response to subunit inactivated influenza vaccine. TCRdb reprocessed the RT-PCR reads via MiXCR and lists one record per CDR3 protein. Of 500,000 to 600,000 distinct CDR3 sequences listed, under 15% are singletons. The sequenced sample was PBMCs from blood, obtained about 6 weeks after vaccination. All receptors come from a man over 45 who received an inactivated influenza vaccine. Each CDR3 is given with its conserved first and last residue.

V gene,J gene,CDR3 protein
TRBV27,TRBJ2-5,CASSGTSGQETQYF
TRBV7-2,TRBJ2-7,CASSLLANSYEQYF
TRBV15,TRBJ2-3,CATSYRGQLGTDTQYF
TRBV5-1,TRBJ2-2,CASSLEGQGRITGELFF
TRBV7-9,TRBJ2-1,CASSLGSGNEQFF
TRBV5-5,TRBJ2-5,CASSPLGRGPETQYF
TRBV6-2/TRBV6-3,TRBJ2-3,CASRRQGAATDTQYF
TRBV29-1,TRBJ1-1,CSASLGVNTEAFF
TRBV5-1,TRBJ2-1,CASSLGESYNEQFF
TRBV6-5,TRBJ2-5,CASSYSLAGPQETQYF
TRBV6-6,TRBJ2-5,CASSFLGGETQYF
TRBV11-2,TRBJ1-2,CASSLRAVAWDYGYTF
TRBV7-9,TRBJ2-7,CASTRTGNEQYF
TRBV7-2,TRBJ1-2,CASSLTPQGAYGYTF
TRBV20-1,TRBJ2-2,CSASPGQGSTGELFF
TRBV5-1,TRBJ2-2,CASSFTGETGELFF
TRBV7-3,TRBJ2-2,CASSSGLAGGTGELFF
TRBV3-1,TRBJ2-1,CASSQTRAYNEQFF
TRBV11-2,TRBJ2-1,CASSLTGIRNEQFF
TRBV5-1,TRBJ1-6,CASSLAPGGNSPLHF
TRBV28,TRBJ2-1,CASSFSRWGASVGFREDNEQFF
TRBV20-1,TRBJ1-2,CSAPNPTDSSNYYGYTF
TRBV5-6,TRBJ2-7,CASSLVRYDTSYEQYF
TRBV12-3/TRBV12-4,TRBJ1-2,CASSVGQSNYGYTF
TRBV6-5,TRBJ2-1,CASSRLFEQFF
TRBV11-2,TRBJ2-3,CASSLEVDSTDTQYF
TRBV20-1,TRBJ2-3,CSARSRTGSTDTQYF
TRBV29-1,TRBJ2-1,CSVEGGTSGGPYYNEQFF
TRBV7-9,TRBJ2-7,CASSPVTDRSYEQYF
TRBV20-1,TRBJ2-5,CSARDFQGAQETQYF